The rows below give T cell receptor beta chains drawn from one sample of a study of breast tumors, draining lymph nodes, adjacent tissues. Each CDR3 protein is one row after TCRdb ran MiXCR on the multiplex PCR reads. The sample has about 130,000 distinct CDR3 sequences, about 20% seen once. Sequences were obtained from axillary lymph node tissue. The receptor set was obtained from a female donor with breast cancer. Some clones in this sample may be carry-over from other donors' samples. CDR3s include the opening cysteine and the closing phenylalanine or tryptophan. D genes are given only for firm matches. Clone size is stated in some rows and not others, as once, few, many or a class when expanded.

j_call	v_call	clone_size	d_call	cdr3_aa	cdr3_nt
TRBJ2-1	TRBV24-1	many	NA	CATSVQLGGGLNEQFF	TGTGCCACCAGTGTCCAATTAGGGGGAGGACTCAATGAGCAGTTCTTC
TRBJ2-3	TRBV18	few	TRBD2	CASSPGSGSVTDTQYF	TGTGCCAGCTCACCTGGCAGCGGGAGTGTCACAGATACGCAGTATTTT
TRBJ2-2	TRBV30	few	TRBD2	CAWREASGLGVGELFF	TGTGCCTGGAGGGAGGCTAGCGGGCTCGGGGTCGGGGAGCTGTTTTTT
TRBJ2-7	TRBV20-1	many	TRBD2	CSARGGTSDSYEQYF	TGCAGTGCTAGAGGGGGGACTAGCGACTCCTACGAGCAGTACTTC
TRBJ2-3	TRBV20-1	many	TRBD2	CSARLAGGTDTQYF	TGCAGTGCTAGGCTAGCGGGAGGCACAGATACGCAGTATTTT
TRBJ2-1	TRBV19	many	NA	CASTGPFTEQFF	TGTGCCAGTACTGGACCCTTTACTGAGCAGTTCTTC
TRBJ2-7	TRBV20-1	many	NA	CSASRGLVGGYKQYF	TGCAGTGCTAGCCGCGGCCTCGTCGGGGGTTACAAGCAGTACTTC
TRBJ2-7	TRBV7-2	few	NA	CASSLEGRSSYEQYF	TGTGCCAGCAGCTTAGAAGGGAGGAGCTCCTACGAGCAGTACTTC
TRBJ2-1	TRBV10-2	NA	NA	CASSPTSGTGVEQFF	TGCGCCAGCAGTCCGACTAGCGGGACAGGGGTTGAGCAGTTCTTC
TRBJ2-2	TRBV5-1	many	TRBD2	CASSLTSGSLTGELFF	TGCGCCAGCAGCTTGACTAGCGGGAGCCTGACCGGGGAGCTGTTTTTT
TRBJ1-5	TRBV12-3/TRBV12-4	many	NA	CASSPDTINQPQHF	TGTGCCAGCAGCCCGGACACGATAAATCAGCCCCAGCATTTT